This T cell receptor beta chain originates from a study of T-cell reconstitution after alpha-beta-depleted transplantation in children. Unique molecular identifiers were used to barcode this TCRbeta library. TCRdb re-analysed the PCR reads in MiXCR, keeping a single row per CDR3 protein. The sample has roughly 100,000 distinct CDR3 sequences, approximately 5.4% seen once. This clonotype was recorded at least ten times. Its antigen is unknown. Study results and limitations: Alpha-beta T cells present about two months after transplant were reported to originate from several hundred expanded graft clones. Recipient T cells and thymic progenitors that survived gave rise to the high TCRbeta diversity observed at day 60 in some patients. Among T cells one year after transplant, newly produced cells accounted for most counts and diversity.

The receptor was isolated from a female patient aged 2 to 10 who had a stem cell transplant for Fanconi anemia, so the T cells may come from the graft donor. Sequencing was performed on PBMCs, mostly from graft donor cells, taken 60 days after TCRalphabeta/CD19-depleted stem cell transplant.

As DNA, the CDR3 is TGTGCCAGCAGCCAATTTGTCCTTTCACCCCTCCACTTT. Amino acids: CASSQFVLSPLHF. This rearrangement joins TRBV3-1 to TRBJ1-6; D remains ambiguous. The CDR3 totals 13 residues. CDR1 and CDR2 (germline): LGHDT, YNNKEL (reference sequence). Trimming left V 2 bases short and J 9 bases short, with 8 bases between.